This T cell receptor (beta chain) was observed in a study of regulatory T cells in long-lasting Graves disease. The study, taken as a whole, reports: TRBV28, TRBJ1-2 and TRBJ2-5 were favored in persistent disease.

Investigators prepared the TCR beta libraries by applying iRepertoire HTBI primers and Arm-PCR of CDR3 regions. TCRdb redid the calling of the multiplex PCR reads with MiXCR, one entry per CDR3 protein. Counted here are roughly 500,000 distinct CDR3 sequences, about 12% occurring once; the ten biggest clones make up 8.9%. This clonotype was counted at least ten times. Its antigen remains unidentified. The junction had 9 bases not matched to a gene; V was cut back by 6 bases and J by 5 bases. This CDR3 contains 15 residues. Looked up from germline, CDR1 is MNHNS and CDR2 is SASEGT. Time point denoted: newly diagnosed GD, antithyroid drugs for less than 3 months. Generation of the TCR library employed RNA extracted from PBMCs. This sample also belongs to another study, concerning T cells in Graves' hyperthyroidism and ophthalmopathy.

Sequencing was performed on peripheral blood mononuclear cells (PBMCs), taken at new diagnosis, from a patient treated with antithyroid drugs. The sequence was collected from a woman under 40 with Graves disease. This rearrangement joins TRBV6-1 to TRBJ2-1; 8 bases line up with TRBD1. The DNA for the CDR3 is TGTGCCAGCAGAACCCGCAGGGGGCTAGACAATGAGCAGTTCTTC. Amino acids: CASRTRRGLDNEQFF.